The clone carrying this T cell receptor (beta chain) occurred a few times. Its antigen is currently unknown. This sample was included in a study of T cell therapy after organ transplantation. Overall study context: About 20% of the ten patients were classed as nonresponders. 20 to 29 weeks after therapy completion, long-term post-therapy blood was collected.

Using immunoSEQ multiplex PCR, the repertoire was profiled, and TCRdb retains in-frame clones only, with some absent. The sample records about 17,000 clones, about 85% being singletons. Time point indicated: 20-29 weeks after completion of therapy. Germline CDR1 is SEHNR and CDR2 is FQNEAQ (reference sequence). The CDR3 extends over 16 amino acids. The V and J ends lost 5 bases and 2 bases, in that order; junction bases with no gene match: 4. The sample in question was CD8+ T cells from blood, obtained after autologous CMV-specific T cell therapy. This sequence originates from a human patient who had received a solid organ transplant and had CMV disease. The graft donor may have contributed some T cells. The V gene is TRBV7-9, the J gene TRBJ1-6; 9 bases map to TRBD1. CDR3 bases: TGTGCCAGCAGCCCGACAGGGGGTACCTATAATTCACCCCTCCACTTT. Amino acids: CASSPTGGTYNSPLHF.